There are a few counts of the clone carrying this TCR beta chain. The target antigen is unknown. These data are taken from a study of T cell responses to AZD1222 COVID-19 vaccine. Findings of the study overall: Spike-specific TCR depth and breadth grew after two AZD1222 doses. Most donors were white British and more were female, and clonal diversity was possibly underestimated. None of the repertoires were sampled until the peak T cell response had passed. Nearly half of spike-specific TCRs reportedly go after variant regions that carry no mutations.

Sequencing was performed with immunoSEQ multiplex PCR; in TCRdb, only in-frame clones are kept and a portion is missing. The sample has approximately 60,000 clones; around 83% are singletons. Germline trimming cut 2 bases from V and 5 bases from J; bases unmatched to any gene: 1. Germline V lookup: CDR1 SGDLS, CDR2 YYNGEE. The CDR3 is made up of 13 amino acids. The V gene is TRBV9, the J gene TRBJ2-1; 7 positions match TRBD1. This material consisted of peripheral blood, taken on day 0 of MenACWY control vaccination. The TCR was taken from an adult in good health. CDR3 loop: CASSVGQHNEQFF. The CDR3 nucleotides read TGTGCCAGCAGCGTGGGACAGCACAATGAGCAGTTCTTC.